What follows describes a single T cell receptor (beta chain). The antigen this receptor binds is unknown. No base quality information exists; no much larger clone differs at one position. The cohort consisted of 600 to 700 healthy bone marrow donors. All cohort members were sampled while nominally healthy, although unrecorded immune exposures were likely present. The donor was CMV seropositive and belonged to the group of more than 250 seropositive cohort members. A peripheral blood sample was collected from each donor, and TCR beta sequencing was performed on peripheral blood mononuclear cells. The Qiagen DNeasy Blood Extraction Kit was used to extract genomic DNA from the blood cell samples. The sample belongs to a study of cytomegalovirus exposure and HLA in healthy donors (dated by TCRdb to about 2017). Background on the whole study: According to an earlier analysis of 587 of the donors, about 180 million T cells yielded over 100 million unique TCR beta sequences and about 300 Gb of sequence data. Roughly 5 DR-DQ haplotypes were handled as single units for association and clustering, since linkage in the cohort was strong. All discovery cohort repertoires had been generated on a single sequencing platform. In addition to the first cohort of hundreds of subjects, a separate validation cohort of 130 or so different subjects was used. An earlier analysis of around 580 of the donors used high-throughput TCR beta sequencing to judge whether each TCR beta V gene segment behaved as functional or pseudogenic. The T cell repertoires of some 670 subjects were profiled by immunosequencing and related to cytomegalovirus serostatus. Donor age, sex, ethnicity and CMV serostatus were collected together with the repertoire data. The later analysis used no new phenotypic data to find candidate immune exposures, relying instead on TCR beta sequences and their occurrence across donors. On average, over 200,000 unique TCR beta nucleotide sequences were sequenced per donor among a few hundred genotyped donors of the cohort, with approximately 18% of those sequences being non-productive. In a later genetic analysis, genome-wide SNP genotypes for about 55% of the roughly 700 donors were used, and that subset was treated as a discovery cohort. Both class I and class II loci were covered by HLA typing, at four-digit resolution. Typing coverage varied by locus: roughly 620-640 donors for A, B, C, DRB1 and DQB1; more than 500 for DQA1; about 600 for DPA1; about 450 for DPB1. An early release covering 500 to 750 HLA-typed donors comprised about 310 gigabases of sequencing data and 65 million to 100 million unique TCR sequences. The study aimed to test whether cataloging public T cell receptors could reveal signatures of past pathogen exposure. The genetic ancestry cluster associated with self-reported Caucasian donors included over 80% of the 398 genotyped donors. To study patterns of TCR occurrence, a later analysis re-analyzed previously published TCR beta repertoires from 700 or so donors and added high-resolution HLA genotyping. The study combined high-throughput TCR immunosequencing, statistical association of individual TCRs with disease status, and machine learning to predict cytomegalovirus infection status.

The study at large found these results: According to the authors, the approach could potentially be generalized to other disease states and immunological phenotypes. Linkage disequilibrium might explain the correlated functional status among segregating V segments, but an unknown experimental factor could not be ruled out. Compared with equally common non-associated chains, HLA-associated TCR beta chains in a later analysis were more clonally expanded and had lower generation probabilities. The study listed around 160 TCR beta chains as associated with cytomegalovirus. Strong co-occurrence of HLA alleles, especially DR and DQ, made assigning TCR associations to individual alleles difficult. The earlier analysis of approximately 590 of the donors excluded 15 to 20 rarely observed V segments, including chromosome 9 orphons, because counts were too low. Compared with the approximately 670-donor mean, donors in an Asian-associated ancestry cluster had fewer N-insertions in productive TCRs, according to a later genetic analysis. In a later analysis, the rate of TCR association differed among HLA loci, with DRB1 alleles having the most associated TCRs and HLA-C alleles having the fewest. An earlier analysis of some 590 of the donors showed that most TCR beta V segments appeared in productive rearrangements either about 90% or about 30% of the time, which broadly matched IMGT annotations. The presence/absence analyses assumed that sequencing depth was roughly uniform across donors, and that assumption may not be true. While some public TCRs were present in many individuals, most TCR sequences turned up only very rarely across donors. A later analysis reported that several top co-occurrence clusters appeared linked to parvovirus B19, influenza, CMV and Epstein-Barr virus. The classifier was reported to diagnose cytomegalovirus status with high specificity and sensitivity in both the original cohort and the validation cohort. In a later analysis, most CMV-associated TCR beta chains were found to appear HLA-restricted, with HLA associations seemingly driven largely by CMV exposure. A few of the identified cytomegalovirus-associated TCR beta chains were confirmed in vitro to be specific for cytomegalovirus antigens. Because HLA typing was missing for some donors at each locus, association tests included only the typed subset. A later genetic analysis associated a missense DCLRE1C variant with V-gene and J-gene trimming of TCR beta chains, and an independent cohort replicated the association. In this cohort, only TCR beta chains were sequenced, and detectable features were limited by the absence of alpha or paired-chain data. The only immune exposure information available for the cohort was CMV serostatus. A further reported finding was that TCR beta sequences accurately predicted the HLA-A and HLA-B alleles for most subjects in the first cohort. At a false discovery rate of 0.05, a later analysis linked about 16,000 TCR beta sequences to specific HLA alleles. A cluster of highly shared sequence variants was judged likely to be a technical artifact of the sequencing pipeline.

The library was produced with the immunoSEQ multiplex PCR assay. The multiplex PCR relied on a mix of 60 forward primers for TCR Vbeta segments and 13 reverse primers for TCR Jbeta segments. The CDR3 region of rearranged TCR beta genes was amplified from genomic DNA by a multiplex PCR assay. The Illumina HiSeq System was used to sequence the amplified TCR beta libraries as 87-base-pair reads. For the original study's pipeline: A later analysis counted about 80 million unique TCR beta chains across the 500 to 850 repertoires, and around 9.9 million of these chains were shared by at least two donors. Raw reads were error-corrected and collapsed into unique sequences by a nearest-neighbor algorithm in which closely related sequences were merged to remove PCR and sequencing errors. CDR3 sequences were aligned to IMGT reference sequences to assign V, D and J gene segments. For a sequence to be retained, at least a six-nucleotide match to both a V gene segment and a J gene segment was required. Rearrangements were classified as productive when the CDR3 lacked stop codons and remained in frame with V and J, and all other rearrangements were classified as non-productive. CDR3 was defined according to IMGT convention as the region running from the second conserved V-encoded cysteine to the conserved J-encoded phenylalanine. In an earlier analysis of more than 550 of the donors, sequences lacking an unambiguous match to a single V gene segment were excluded. In an earlier analysis of 587 of the donors, V segments were called functional above 56.7% productive rearrangements and were called segregating when the between-donor standard deviation exceeded 5%. To diagnose cytomegalovirus status from the catalog of TCR beta chain sequences, a statistical classification framework was built. In a later analysis, V and J genes were assigned by comparing TCR nucleotide sequences against IMGT/GENE-DB human TR gene sequences. Using the TCRdist pipeline, a later analysis assigned CDR3 sequences along with most-parsimonious VDJ recombination scenarios. A later analysis defined each TCR beta chain by its CDR3 amino acid sequence plus V-gene family, and excluded reads lacking a unique V-gene family. In a later analysis, approximately 640 highly shared, low-generation-probability nucleotide sequences were removed to address suspected cross-contamination and a sequencing artifact. In a later analysis, a clonal expansion index for each public chain was calculated from normalized within-repertoire ranks of inferred template counts. In a later analysis, generation probabilities were computed with a VDJ recombination model fitted to out-of-frame rearrangements, and the resulting probabilities were checked against IGoR. Hypergeometric tests were used in a later analysis to score TCR-TCR, TCR-HLA and TCR-CMV co-occurrence, with a repertoire-size bias correction applied to the TCR pairs. False discovery rates were estimated in a later analysis by permuting HLA or CMV assignments 20 times. In a later analysis, co-occurring TCRs were grouped using DBSCAN, with TCRdist sequence similarity added in when clustering inside HLA-allele-positive subsets. For co-occurrence clustering, repertoires with fewer than 30,000 or more than 120,000 public chains were excluded, along with roughly 5 repertoires with anomalous nucleotide sharing. In its TCRdb copy, this immuneACCESS table keeps in-frame sequences only and misses some clones. Where compared with another copy, unresolved V genes explain less than half of these, and the others have no known cause. That table is the source of V, J and clone size, and D and trimming were worked out from the DNA. The sample table holds about 73,000 clones, of which less than 80% were seen once. The biggest ten clones account for about 6.9% of the sample.

This receptor was obtained from a woman aged 45-65 years in good health and CMV-seropositive. Source material: PBMCs.

The DNA reads TGCGCCAGCAGCCAAGTCACCTACTCTGGAAACACCATATATTTT. It encodes CASSQVTYSGNTIYF. The chain is encoded by TRBV4-1 joined to TRBJ1-3; the D gene cannot be resolved reliably. The V and J ends are trimmed by 1 base and 0 bases, leaving 7 bases between them. The CDR3 contains 15 residues, cysteine and phenylalanine counted. CDR3 DNA is the only sequence kept; it has 45 bases, read in frame from the first base. The germline V gene specifies MGHRA as CDR1 and YSYEKL as CDR2.